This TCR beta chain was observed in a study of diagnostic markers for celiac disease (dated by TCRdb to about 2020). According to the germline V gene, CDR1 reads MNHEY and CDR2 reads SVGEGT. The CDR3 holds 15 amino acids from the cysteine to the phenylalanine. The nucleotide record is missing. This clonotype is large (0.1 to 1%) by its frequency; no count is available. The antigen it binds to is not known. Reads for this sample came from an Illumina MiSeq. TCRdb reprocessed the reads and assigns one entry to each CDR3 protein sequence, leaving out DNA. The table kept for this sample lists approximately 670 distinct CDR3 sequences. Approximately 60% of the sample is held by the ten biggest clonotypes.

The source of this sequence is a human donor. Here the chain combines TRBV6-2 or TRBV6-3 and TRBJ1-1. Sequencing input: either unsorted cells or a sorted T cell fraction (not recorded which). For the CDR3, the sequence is CASSYSIRTRAEAFF.